These T cell receptor beta chains were read from a single sample in a study of OX40 agonist ivuxolimab in advanced cancers. Measured with immunoSEQ multiplex PCR; TCRdb has only the in-frame clones, and not every one. Of around 76,000 clones listed, 86% are singletons. Specimen: CD4+ or CD8+ T cells sorted from blood, collected in a trial of the OX40 agonist ivuxolimab. All receptors derive from an adult with an advanced solid tumor such as melanoma, head and neck, liver or kidney cancer. Both conserved end residues are part of each CDR3. The D gene is left open where the match is weak. The listing skips clone size in some rows; elsewhere it reads once, few, many or a size class.

D gene	clone size	V gene	J gene	CDR3 DNA	CDR3 protein
TRBD1	-	TRBV28	TRBJ1-2	TGTGCCAGCAGTTCTCCTGGCCAGACAGGGTACTATGGCTACACCTTC	CASSSPGQTGYYGYTF
TRBD2	-	TRBV7-2	TRBJ2-5	TGTGCCAGCAGCTTAGATTCAGCGGGGGGCGCAGAGACCCAGTACTTC	CASSLDSAGGAETQYF
-	-	TRBV28	TRBJ2-6	TGTGCCAGCAGTTTCGAGGGTACGACTGGGGCCAACGTCCTGACTTTC	CASSFEGTTGANVLTF
TRBD1	-	TRBV7-2	TRBJ1-3	TGTGCCAGCAGCAAACAGGGGAAAGTCGGAAACACCATATATTTT	CASSKQGKVGNTIYF
TRBD1	few	TRBV18	TRBJ1-1	TGTGCCAGCTCACCTCGACAGGGGGCGAGTACTGAAGCTTTCTTT	CASSPRQGASTEAFF
-	few	TRBV19	TRBJ1-4	TGTGCCAGTAGAGAGTTTGCAACTAATGAAAAACTGTTTTTT	CASREFATNEKLFF
-	-	TRBV5-1	TRBJ2-3	TGCGCCAGCAGCTTGGCCCCGGTCCCCACAGATACGCAGTATTTT	CASSLAPVPTDTQYF
-	few	TRBV2	TRBJ1-6	TGTGCCAGCACCCCTCGGGGGGGAGGATCCCTCCACTTT	CASTPRGGGSLHF
-	-	TRBV6-1	TRBJ2-4	TGTGCCAGCAGTGACAGGGTGGTCATTCAGTACTTC	CASSDRVVIQYF
TRBD1	-	TRBV4-1	TRBJ1-6	TGCGCCAGCAGCCAAGATTCCACAGGGGCGTATAATTCACCCCTCCACTTT	CASSQDSTGAYNSPLHF
-	-	TRBV2	TRBJ1-1	TGTGCCAGCAGTCCGGGCCCCCGGATGGACACTGAAGCTTTCTTT	CASSPGPRMDTEAFF